The rows below give T cell receptor beta chains drawn from one sample of a study of T-cell reconstitution after alpha-beta-depleted transplantation in children. TCRdb itself ran the PCR reads through MiXCR, one entry per CDR3 protein. The repertoire includes about 460,000 distinct CDR3 sequences, about an eighth of them detected once, and 14% sits in the top ten. Source: PBMCs, mostly from graft donor cells, taken 180 days after TCRalphabeta/CD19-depleted stem cell transplant. The receptors here all came from a female patient between 2 and 10 years old who had a stem cell transplant for aplastic anemia, so the T cells may come from the graft donor. Both conserved end residues are part of each CDR3. A D gene is named only where the DNA matches it firmly. Rows may omit the clone size; those that give it use once, few, many or a size class.

d_call	j_call	v_call	clone_size	cdr3_nt	cdr3_aa
-	TRBJ2-5	TRBV28	few	TGTGCCAGCAGTCCCCCCAGTGGGCGAGAGACCCAGTACTTC	CASSPPSGRETQYF
-	TRBJ1-5	TRBV4-3	-	TGCGCCAGCAGCCATCGACTCAATAGCAATCAGCCCCAGCATTTT	CASSHRLNSNQPQHF
-	TRBJ2-7	TRBV7-2	few	TGTGCCAGCAGCTTCCCTACGGATCGAACCTACGAGCAGTACTTC	CASSFPTDRTYEQYF
-	TRBJ2-1	TRBV3-1	few	TGTGCCAGCAGCCCCGGGATTGGGGATGAGCAGTTCTTC	CASSPGIGDEQFF
TRBD1	TRBJ2-6	TRBV20-1	-	TGCAGTGCCTTAAGGGACAGGAGGCACCCCTCTAGCTCTGGGGCCAACGTCCTGACTTTC	CSALRDRRHPSSSGANVLTF
-	TRBJ2-2	TRBV6-2/TRBV6-3	-	TGTGCCAGCAATCGACAGAACACCGGGGAGCTGTTTTTT	CASNRQNTGELFF
-	TRBJ2-3	TRBV5-1	many	TGCGCCAGCAGCTTGGGAGAGTGGAGCACAGATACGCAGTATTTT	CASSLGEWSTDTQYF
-	TRBJ2-1	TRBV18	-	TGTGCCAGCTCACCACGTAGCGGAGGGTACAATGAGCAGTTCTTC	CASSPRSGGYNEQFF
-	TRBJ1-2	TRBV7-8	many	TGTGCCAGCAGCCCGGGACAAACCTATGGCTACACCTTC	CASSPGQTYGYTF
TRBD1	TRBJ1-5	TRBV29-1	-	TGCAGCCACACAGGGGGCGACAATCAGCCCCAGCATTTT	CSHTGGDNQPQHF
TRBD1	TRBJ2-3	TRBV29-1	many	TGCAGCGTTGAAGATTATGACAGGGGAGTAACAGATACGCAGTATTTT	CSVEDYDRGVTDTQYF
TRBD2	TRBJ2-3	TRBV28	few	TGTGCCAGCCAAGCGGGGGGGGGTGCAGGCACAGATACGCAGTATTTT	CASQAGGGAGTDTQYF
TRBD1	TRBJ2-4	TRBV18	-	TGTGCCAGCTCACCGCGTGACAGGGCCCCGAAGTACTTC	CASSPRDRAPKYF
-	TRBJ2-1	TRBV21-1	few	TGTGCCAGGCCCCCAGAGAGCAGGTTCTTC	CARPPESRFF
-	TRBJ2-7	TRBV13	few	TGTGCCAGCAGCTTCGGGGGCCCTCTATTCTACGAGCAGTACTTC	CASSFGGPLFYEQYF
-	TRBJ1-1	TRBV5-1	few	TGCGCCAGCAGCCCGACCGGGACACTGAACACTGAAGCTTTCTTT	CASSPTGTLNTEAFF
-	TRBJ2-5	TRBV29-1	-	TGCAGCGTCAGGGGACGGAGGGGCGAGACCCAGTACTTC	CSVRGRRGETQYF
-	TRBJ2-7	TRBV7-8	-	TGTGCCAGCAGCTTAGCGACCGGGCATTTCTACGAGCAGTACTTC	CASSLATGHFYEQYF
TRBD2	TRBJ2-1	TRBV29-1	many	TGCAGCGTTGAGCCCCAGAGGACTAGCGGGAGCCACAGCTCCTACAATGAGCAGTTCTTC	CSVEPQRTSGSHSSYNEQFF
-	TRBJ1-2	TRBV12-3/TRBV12-4	few	TGTGCCAGCAGTTTCCCCGACAAGCCAGGTGGCTACACCTTC	CASSFPDKPGGYTF
-	TRBJ1-2	TRBV18	-	TGTGCCAGCTCACCAACGGACGGCTACTTCTATGGCTACACCTTC	CASSPTDGYFYGYTF
TRBD1	TRBJ2-6	TRBV11-1	few	TGTGCCAGCAGCCGGGGACAGGGGACCAACTCTGGGGCCAACGTCCTGACTTTC	CASSRGQGTNSGANVLTF
-	TRBJ2-1	TRBV28	-	TGTGCCAGCAGTTTTTCATCGGGGGGCCCCTACAATGAGCAGTTCTTC	CASSFSSGGPYNEQFF
TRBD2	TRBJ2-7	TRBV28	-	TGTGCCAGCAGCCGGACTAGAGGAGGGTACGAGCAGTACTTC	CASSRTRGGYEQYF
-	TRBJ1-5	TRBV20-1	-	TGCAGTGCTAGAGTCGGGAGGAATCAGCCCCAGCATTTT	CSARVGRNQPQHF
-	TRBJ2-2	TRBV18	-	TGTGCCAGCCGACACTTTATCAGGAATGCGGACACCGGGGAGCTGTTTTTT	CASRHFIRNADTGELFF
-	TRBJ1-1	TRBV5-6	few	TGTGCCAGCAGCTTGTTCAAGCAGGGGCGGATATTGAACACTGAAGCTTTCTTT	CASSLFKQGRILNTEAFF
TRBD2	TRBJ2-7	TRBV30	-	TGTGCCTGGAGCCGAGGACTAGCTGTTTCCTACGAGCAGTACTTC	CAWSRGLAVSYEQYF
-	TRBJ2-5	TRBV28	many	TGTGCCAGCAGCCTGATTGGGGGCCAAGAGACCCAGTACTTC	CASSLIGGQETQYF
-	TRBJ1-3	TRBV3-1	few	TGTGCCAGCAGCCAAGTTAGCAGGGGAGAGAACACCATATATTTT	CASSQVSRGENTIYF
-	TRBJ2-3	TRBV20-1	many	TGCAGTGCTAGAGACCGCGGGAGCACAGATACGCAGTATTTT	CSARDRGSTDTQYF
-	TRBJ1-6	TRBV5-1	few	TGCGCCAGCACTTCCGATCGCCTAAAGAATTCACCCCTCCACTTT	CASTSDRLKNSPLHF
-	TRBJ2-5	TRBV21-1	few	TGTGCCAGCAGCAAAGCGGGACAGGGACCGGAGACCCAGTACTTC	CASSKAGQGPETQYF
TRBD2	TRBJ2-2	TRBV29-1	-	TGCAGCGTTGTAGGGAGGGGAGCCGGGGAGCTGTTTTTT	CSVVGRGAGELFF
-	TRBJ2-1	TRBV10-2	-	TGCGCCAGCACCCTAGGGCCAGCTAACTCCTACAATGAGCAGTTCTTC	CASTLGPANSYNEQFF
TRBD1	TRBJ2-1	TRBV7-9	few	TGTGCCAGCAGCGGCGGACCAGGGGGTTTAAATGAGCAGTTCTTC	CASSGGPGGLNEQFF
TRBD2	TRBJ2-5	TRBV6-2/TRBV6-3	-	TGTGCCAGCATGGCTAGCGGGAGTGAGACCCAGTACTTC	CASMASGSETQYF
-	TRBJ2-5	TRBV5-1	few	TGCGCCAGCAGCTTGCAACAGGGCCAAGAGACCCAGTACTTC	CASSLQQGQETQYF
TRBD2	TRBJ2-5	TRBV5-1	few	TGCGCCAGCAGCTCCGGACTAGCGGGAAAAGAGACCCAGTACTTC	CASSSGLAGKETQYF
TRBD2	TRBJ2-1	TRBV7-2	few	TGTGCCAGCACCTTAGCGGGAGGTCTCTACAATGAGCAGTTCTTC	CASTLAGGLYNEQFF
TRBD1	TRBJ2-5	TRBV7-9	few	TGTGCCAGCAGCTTATGGTCAGGGGGAGAGACCCAGTACTTC	CASSLWSGGETQYF